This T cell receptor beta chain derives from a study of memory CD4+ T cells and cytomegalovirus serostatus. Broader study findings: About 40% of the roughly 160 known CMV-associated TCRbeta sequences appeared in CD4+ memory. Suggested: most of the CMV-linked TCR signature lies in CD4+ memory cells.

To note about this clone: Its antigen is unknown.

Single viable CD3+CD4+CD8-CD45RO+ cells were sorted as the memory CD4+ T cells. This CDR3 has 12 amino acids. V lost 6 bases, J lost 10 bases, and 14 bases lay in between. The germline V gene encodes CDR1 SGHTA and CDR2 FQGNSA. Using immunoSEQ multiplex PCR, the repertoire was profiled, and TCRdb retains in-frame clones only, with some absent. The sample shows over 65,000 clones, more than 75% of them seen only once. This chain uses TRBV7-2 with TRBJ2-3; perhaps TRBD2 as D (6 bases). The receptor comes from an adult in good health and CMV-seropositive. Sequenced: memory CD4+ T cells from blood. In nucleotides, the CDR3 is TGTGCCAGCAGACCCGGAGGGGACGCGCAGTATTTT. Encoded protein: CASRPGGDAQYF.